These T cell receptor beta chains were read from a single sample in a study of blood T cell repertoires in COVID-19. Produced via immunoSEQ multiplex PCR; TCRdb's table is partial and in-frame only. The sample yields about 43,000 clones, 80% to 90% seen once. The specimen sequenced was peripheral blood. Receptor source: a man in his sixties with active COVID-19. The CDR3 runs from the conserved cysteine through the conserved F or W. D genes are given only for firm matches. A clone size is listed for some rows: how often the clone was seen (once, few, many), or a class if it is expanded.

abundance | j_gene | d_gene | v_gene | CDR3aa | CDR3nt
- | TRBJ1-6 | - | TRBV6-5 | CASSYEALYSPLHF | TGTGCCAGCAGTTACGAGGCGCTCTATTCACCCCTCCACTTT
- | TRBJ2-2 | TRBD1 | TRBV6-6 | CASSPGQLGTGELFF | TGTGCCAGCAGCCCGGGACAGTTGGGCACCGGGGAGCTGTTTTTT
- | TRBJ2-7 | - | TRBV11-2 | CASSYRVLYEQYF | TGTGCCAGCAGCTATCGGGTGCTTTACGAGCAGTACTTC
few | TRBJ1-6 | TRBD1 | TRBV11-2 | CASRPATGHNSPLHF | TGTGCCAGCAGACCAGCGACAGGGCACAATTCACCCCTCCACTTT
- | TRBJ1-1 | - | TRBV11-2 | CASSFGGGNTEAFF | TGTGCCAGCAGCTTCGGGGGGGGGAACACTGAAGCTTTCTTT
- | TRBJ1-2 | - | TRBV14 | CASSLTRAGGYTF | TGTGCCAGCAGCCTAACTAGGGCGGGAGGCTACACCTTC
- | TRBJ1-6 | - | TRBV4-1 | CASSHPGLENSPLHF | TGCGCCAGCAGCCATCCAGGACTGGAAAATTCACCCCTCCACTTT
- | TRBJ2-2 | - | TRBV11-3 | CASSLVGEPGELFF | TGTGCCAGCAGCTTAGTAGGAGAGCCCGGGGAGCTGTTTTTT
once | TRBJ1-5 | - | TRBV18 | CASSPPGGAGQPQHF | TGTGCCAGCTCACCACCGGGGGGGGCTGGACAGCCCCAGCATTTT
- | TRBJ1-5 | - | TRBV19 | CASSFGEGTPYQPQHF | TGTGCCAGTAGTTTTGGGGAGGGGACCCCTTATCAGCCCCAGCATTTT
- | TRBJ1-1 | - | TRBV29-1 | CSVANGGDTEAFF | TGCAGCGTTGCGAACGGAGGAGACACTGAAGCTTTCTTT
- | TRBJ2-5 | TRBD1 | TRBV12-3/TRBV12-4 | CASLRGIVRAQYF | TGTGCCAGCCTCAGGGGGATAGTAAGGGCCCAGTACTTC
- | TRBJ2-1 | TRBD1 | TRBV4-2 | CASSQDGQAENEQFF | TGTGCCAGCAGCCAAGATGGACAGGCTGAGAATGAGCAGTTCTTC
- | TRBJ1-1 | - | TRBV3-1/TRBV3-2 | CASSQGTQGTEAFF | TGTGCCAGCAGCCAAGGAACCCAGGGCACTGAAGCTTTCTTT
- | TRBJ1-3 | - | TRBV10-2 | CASRDRSSGNTIYF | TGCGCCAGCCGAGACAGGAGCTCTGGAAACACCATATATTTT
- | TRBJ1-6 | - | TRBV11-2 | CASSEGVNSPLHF | TGTGCCAGCAGTGAGGGGGTTAATTCACCCCTCCACTTT
- | TRBJ2-5 | - | TRBV10-1 | CASIGAVQETQYF | TGCGCCAGCATCGGAGCGGTACAAGAGACCCAGTACTTC
- | TRBJ2-7 | TRBD2 | TRBV27 | CASSAPPGLAWYEQYF | TGTGCCAGCAGTGCTCCCCCGGGACTAGCGTGGTACGAGCAGTACTTC
- | TRBJ1-6 | TRBD1 | TRBV29-1 | CSVVTGVGSPLHF | TGCAGCGTTGTCACAGGGGTAGGTTCACCCCTCCACTTT
- | TRBJ2-5 | - | TRBV28 | CASSPTQETQYF | TGTGCCAGCAGTCCCACACAGGAGACCCAGTACTTC